The source of this T cell receptor beta chain is a study of control samples from healthy donors and cancer patients. CDR1 and CDR2 (germline): SGHVS, FQNEAQ. Trimming cost V 9 bases and J 10 bases; bases outside gene matches: 19. CDR3 size: 16 residues. TCRdb keeps only in-frame clones here, not all; method: immunoSEQ multiplex PCR. The repertoire consists of 150,000 to 200,000 clones, with more than 90% occurring once and the leading ten covering 2% to 2.5%. Specimen: blood. The chain carries TRBV7-8 and TRBJ2-1; 9 positions match TRBD2. This TCR was sampled from a woman aged 40 to 50 in good health. The DNA for the CDR3 is TGTGCCAGTCGCCTGGAGCGGGGGGCTCTGATAGGGGAGCAGTTCTTC. Its translation: CASRLERGALIGEQFF.